This T cell receptor (beta chain) came from a study of CD8 T cells in ankylosing spondylitis. This clonotype came up a few times. TCRdb re-analysed the 5' RACE reads in MiXCR, keeping a single row per CDR3 protein. The sample lists 250,000 to 400,000 distinct CDR3 sequences, approximately 10% occurring once. Deletions cut 3 bases from V and 4 bases from J, with 6 bases between. This CDR3 has 13 residues. The sample consisted of blood, either unsorted or a sorted T cell fraction (not recorded which). V gene TRBV12-3 or TRBV12-4 combines with J gene TRBJ2-2, with D uncertain. This sequence was found in a female donor with ankylosing spondylitis or in good health (not recorded which). The CDR3 reads CASSFQSTGELFF. In nucleotides, the CDR3 is TGTGCCAGCAGTTTTCAGAGCACCGGGGAGCTGTTTTTT.